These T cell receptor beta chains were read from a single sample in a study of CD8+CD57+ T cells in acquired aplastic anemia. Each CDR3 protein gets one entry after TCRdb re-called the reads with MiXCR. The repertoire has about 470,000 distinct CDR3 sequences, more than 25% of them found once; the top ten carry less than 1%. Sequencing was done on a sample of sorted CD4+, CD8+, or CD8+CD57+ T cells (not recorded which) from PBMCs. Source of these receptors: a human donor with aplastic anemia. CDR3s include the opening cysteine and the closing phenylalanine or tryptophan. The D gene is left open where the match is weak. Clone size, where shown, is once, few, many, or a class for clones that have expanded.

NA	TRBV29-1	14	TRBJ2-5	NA	CSVELPPSQETQYF	TGCAGCGTTGAACTACCCCCTTCCCAAGAGACCCAGTACTTC
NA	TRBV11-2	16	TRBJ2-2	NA	CASSLGRGSTAGELFF	TGTGCCAGCAGCTTAGGTCGGGGATCTACGGCCGGGGAGCTGTTTTTT
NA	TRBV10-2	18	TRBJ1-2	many	CASSDLPTGYFRDYGYTF	TGCGCCAGCAGTGATTTGCCGACAGGATATTTTCGGGACTATGGCTACACCTTC
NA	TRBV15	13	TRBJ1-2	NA	CTTSADRQFGYTF	TGTACCACCAGCGCCGACAGGCAATTCGGCTACACCTTC
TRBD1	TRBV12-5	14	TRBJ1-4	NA	CASGPGQGNEKLFF	TGTGCTAGTGGTCCAGGACAGGGGAATGAAAAACTGTTTTTT
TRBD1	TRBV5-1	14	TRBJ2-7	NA	CASSFRTGGGEQYF	TGCGCCAGCAGCTTCAGGACAGGGGGCGGCGAGCAGTACTTC
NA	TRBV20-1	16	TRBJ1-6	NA	CSARSSGESYNSPLHF	TGCAGTGCTAGATCGAGCGGGGAATCCTATAATTCACCCCTCCACTTT
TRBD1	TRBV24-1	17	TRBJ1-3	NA	CATSESGAGQARNTIYF	TGTGCCACCAGTGAATCGGGAGCCGGACAGGCTCGGAACACCATATATTTT
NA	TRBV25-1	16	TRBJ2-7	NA	CASSGRWGIDSYEQYF	TGTGCCAGCAGTGGACGGTGGGGAATCGACTCCTACGAGCAGTACTTC
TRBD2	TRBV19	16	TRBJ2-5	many	CASSPRDGRRQETQYF	TGTGCCAGTAGTCCCAGGGACGGGAGGAGGCAAGAGACCCAGTACTTC
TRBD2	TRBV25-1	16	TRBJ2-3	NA	CASSLEGLAGGYTQYF	TGTGCCAGCAGCTTGGAGGGACTAGCGGGGGGGTATACGCAGTATTTT
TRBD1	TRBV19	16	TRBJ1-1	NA	CASSILAAGTGFEAFF	TGTGCCAGTAGTATTCTTGCTGCCGGGACAGGTTTTGAAGCTTTCTTT
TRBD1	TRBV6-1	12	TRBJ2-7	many	CASRRTGGEQYF	TGTGCCAGCCGTAGGACAGGCGGCGAGCAGTACTTC
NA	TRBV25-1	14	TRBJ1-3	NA	CASSERASGNTIYF	TGTGCCAGCAGTGAGCGGGCCTCTGGAAACACCATATATTTT
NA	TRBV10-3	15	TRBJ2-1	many	CAISAGRSSYNEQFF	TGTGCCATCAGTGCTGGGCGGAGCTCCTACAATGAGCAGTTCTTC
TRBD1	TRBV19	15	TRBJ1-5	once	CASKSAGTANQPQHF	TGTGCCAGTAAATCAGCCGGGACAGCGAATCAGCCCCAGCATTTT
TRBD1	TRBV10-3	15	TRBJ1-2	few	CAISESHRGVGGYTF	TGTGCCATCAGTGAGTCGCACAGGGGTGTAGGTGGCTACACCTTC
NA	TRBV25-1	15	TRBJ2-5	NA	CASSYTPSLWEAQYF	TGTGCCAGCAGTTACACTCCGTCACTATGGGAGGCCCAGTACTTC